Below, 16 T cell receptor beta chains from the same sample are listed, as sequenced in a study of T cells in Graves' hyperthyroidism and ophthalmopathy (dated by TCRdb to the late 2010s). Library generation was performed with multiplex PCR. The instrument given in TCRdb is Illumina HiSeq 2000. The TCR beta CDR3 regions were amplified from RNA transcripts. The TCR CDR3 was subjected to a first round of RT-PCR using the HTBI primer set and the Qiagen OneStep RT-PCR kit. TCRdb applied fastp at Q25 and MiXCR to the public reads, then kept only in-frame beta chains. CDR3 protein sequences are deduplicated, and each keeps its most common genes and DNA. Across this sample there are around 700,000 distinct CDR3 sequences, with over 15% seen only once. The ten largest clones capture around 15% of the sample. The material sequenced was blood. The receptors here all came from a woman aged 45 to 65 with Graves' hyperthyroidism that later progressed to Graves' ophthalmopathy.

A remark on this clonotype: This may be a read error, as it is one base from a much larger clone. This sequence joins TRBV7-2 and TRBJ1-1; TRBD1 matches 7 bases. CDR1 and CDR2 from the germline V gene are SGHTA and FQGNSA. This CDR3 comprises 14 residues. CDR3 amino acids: CASSITGVGTGAFF. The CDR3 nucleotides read TGTGCCAGCAGCATTACAGGGGTGGGGACTGGAGCTTTCTTT.

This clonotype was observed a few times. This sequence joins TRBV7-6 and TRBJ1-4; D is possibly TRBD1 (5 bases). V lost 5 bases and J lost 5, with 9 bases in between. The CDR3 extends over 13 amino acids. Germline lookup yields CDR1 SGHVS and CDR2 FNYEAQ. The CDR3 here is CASSGHLNEKLFF. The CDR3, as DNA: TGTGCCAGCAGCGGACACCTAAATGAAAAACTGTTTTTT.

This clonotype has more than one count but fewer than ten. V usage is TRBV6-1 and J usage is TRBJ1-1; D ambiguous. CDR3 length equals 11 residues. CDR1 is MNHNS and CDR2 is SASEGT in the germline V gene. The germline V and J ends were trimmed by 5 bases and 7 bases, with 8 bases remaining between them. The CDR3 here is CASSPGYEAFF. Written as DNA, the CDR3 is TGTGCCAGCAGTCCCGGTTATGAAGCTTTCTTT.

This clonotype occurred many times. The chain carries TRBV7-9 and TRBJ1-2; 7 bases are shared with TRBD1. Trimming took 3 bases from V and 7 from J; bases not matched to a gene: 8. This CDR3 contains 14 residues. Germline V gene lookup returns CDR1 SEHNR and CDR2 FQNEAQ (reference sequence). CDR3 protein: CASSFRQGILGYTF. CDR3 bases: TGTGCCAGCAGCTTTAGACAGGGAATACTTGGCTACACCTTC.

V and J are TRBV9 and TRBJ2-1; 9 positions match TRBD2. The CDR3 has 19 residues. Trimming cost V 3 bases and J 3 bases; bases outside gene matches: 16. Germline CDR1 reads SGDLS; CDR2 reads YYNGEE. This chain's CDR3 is CASSGGGLAGSGYYNEQFF. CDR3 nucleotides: TGTGCCAGCAGCGGGGGGGGGCTAGCGGGGTCGGGCTACTACAATGAGCAGTTCTTC.

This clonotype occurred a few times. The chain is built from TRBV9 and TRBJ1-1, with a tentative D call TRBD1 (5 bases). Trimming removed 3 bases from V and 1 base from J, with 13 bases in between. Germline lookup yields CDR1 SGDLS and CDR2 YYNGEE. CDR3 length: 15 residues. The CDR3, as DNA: TGTGCCAGCAGCGCTTGGGGACGGACGAACACTGAAGCTTTCTTT. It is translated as CASSAWGRTNTEAFF.

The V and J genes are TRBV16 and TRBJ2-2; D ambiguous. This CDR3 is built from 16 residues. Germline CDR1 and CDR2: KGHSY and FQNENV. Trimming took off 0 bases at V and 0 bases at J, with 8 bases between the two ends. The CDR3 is CASSQSGTTNTGELFF. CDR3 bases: TGTGCCAGCAGCCAATCTGGCACCACGAACACCGGGGAGCTGTTTTTT.

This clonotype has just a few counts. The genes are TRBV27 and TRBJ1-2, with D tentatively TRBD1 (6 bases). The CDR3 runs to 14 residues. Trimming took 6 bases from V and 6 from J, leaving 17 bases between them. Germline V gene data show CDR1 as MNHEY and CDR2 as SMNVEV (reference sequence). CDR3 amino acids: CASRPRGGGDGYTF. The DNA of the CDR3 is TGTGCCAGCAGACCTCGAGGGGGGGGCGATGGCTACACCTTC.

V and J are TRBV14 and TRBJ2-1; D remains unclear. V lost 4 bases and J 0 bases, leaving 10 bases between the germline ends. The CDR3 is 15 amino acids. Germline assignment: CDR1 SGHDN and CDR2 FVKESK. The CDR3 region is CASSPLRSSYNEQFF. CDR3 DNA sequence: TGTGCCAGCAGCCCCCTCCGGAGCTCCTACAATGAGCAGTTCTTC.

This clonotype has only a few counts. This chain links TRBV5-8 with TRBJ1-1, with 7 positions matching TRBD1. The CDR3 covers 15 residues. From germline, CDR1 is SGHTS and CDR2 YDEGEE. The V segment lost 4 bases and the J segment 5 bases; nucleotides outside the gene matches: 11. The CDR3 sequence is CASSAHRGIGTEAFF. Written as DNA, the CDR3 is TGTGCCAGCAGCGCACACAGGGGAATAGGAACTGAAGCTTTCTTT.

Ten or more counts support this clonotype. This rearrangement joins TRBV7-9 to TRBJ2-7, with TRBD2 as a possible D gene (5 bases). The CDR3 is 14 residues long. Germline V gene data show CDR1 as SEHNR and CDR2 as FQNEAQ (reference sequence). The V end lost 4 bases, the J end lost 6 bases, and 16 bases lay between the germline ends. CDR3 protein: CASSSATSVIEQYF. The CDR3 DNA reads TGTGCCAGCAGCTCGGCTACTAGTGTAATCGAGCAGTACTTC. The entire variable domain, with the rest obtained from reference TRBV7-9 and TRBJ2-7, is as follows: DTGVSQNPRHKITKRGQNVTFRCDPISEHNRLYWYRQTLGQGPEFLTYFQNEAQLEKSRLLSDRFSAERPKGSFSTLEIQRTEQGDSAMYLCASSSATSVIEQYFGPGTRLTVT.

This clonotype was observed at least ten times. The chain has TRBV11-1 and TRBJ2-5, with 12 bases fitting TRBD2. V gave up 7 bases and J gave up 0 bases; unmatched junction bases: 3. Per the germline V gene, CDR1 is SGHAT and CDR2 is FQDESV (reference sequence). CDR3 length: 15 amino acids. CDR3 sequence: CASMTSGGYQETQYF. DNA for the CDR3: TGTGCCAGCATGACTAGCGGGGGATACCAAGAGACCCAGTACTTC.

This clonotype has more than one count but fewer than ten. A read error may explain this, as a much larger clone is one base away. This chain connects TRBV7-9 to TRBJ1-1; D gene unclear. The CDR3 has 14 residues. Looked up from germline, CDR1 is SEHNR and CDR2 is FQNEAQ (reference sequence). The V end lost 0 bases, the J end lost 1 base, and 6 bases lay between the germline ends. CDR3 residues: CASSLAARNTEAFF. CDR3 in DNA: TGTGCCAGCAGCTTAGCGGCCAGGAACACTGAAGCTTTCTTT.

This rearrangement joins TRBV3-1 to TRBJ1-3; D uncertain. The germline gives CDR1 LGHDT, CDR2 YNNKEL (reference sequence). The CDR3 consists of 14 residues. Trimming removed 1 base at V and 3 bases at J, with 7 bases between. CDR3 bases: TGTGCCAGCAGCCAAGGTCTATTTGGAAACACCATATATTTT. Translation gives CASSQGLFGNTIYF.

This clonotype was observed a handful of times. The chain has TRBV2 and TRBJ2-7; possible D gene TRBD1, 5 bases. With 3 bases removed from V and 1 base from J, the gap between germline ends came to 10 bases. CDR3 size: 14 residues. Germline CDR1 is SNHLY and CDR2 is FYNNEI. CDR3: CASSEVDTSYEQYF. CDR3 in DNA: TGTGCCAGCAGTGAGGTGGACACGTCCTACGAGCAGTACTTC.

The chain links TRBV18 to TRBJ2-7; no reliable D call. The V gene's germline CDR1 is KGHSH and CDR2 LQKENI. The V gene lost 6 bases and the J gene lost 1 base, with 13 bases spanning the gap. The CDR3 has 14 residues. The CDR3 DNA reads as TGTGCCAGCTCTCAAAACACGGATTCCTACGAGCAGTACTTC. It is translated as CASSQNTDSYEQYF.